This record looks at one T cell receptor (beta chain) sequence and its context. Its cognate antigen has yet to be identified. No much larger clonotype is one base removed from it; base qualities were not supplied. The CDR3, cysteine through phenylalanine, is 16 amino acids long. Only CDR3 DNA is held: 48 bases, read in frame from base 1. Trimming takes 4 bases off V and 8 bases off J; junction bases not matched to a gene: 13. Per the germline V gene (reference sequence), MNHEY is the CDR1 and SMNVEV is the CDR2. Unstimulated CD4+ memory cells were also sequenced in three donor pairs, together with CD4+ naive, CD8+ TEMRA, CD8+ naive and CD8+ effector memory subsets. Sorted unstimulated T cells and proliferating T cells recovered from mixed lymphocyte reactions were subjected to TCRbeta CDR3 sequencing. Fresh whole blood from 9 to 11 HLA-typed healthy donors was used to isolate PBMCs. The sample is drawn from a study of siplizumab effects on memory and regulatory T cells (dated by TCRdb to the late 2010s). Background on the whole study: The study looked at the effect of siplizumab, an anti-CD2 antibody, on alloreactive T-cell subsets in allogeneic mixed lymphocyte reactions made from human PBMCs. General findings and caveats noted by the study authors: Unstimulated naive T cells appeared more diverse than memory T cells, and naive cells seemed to contribute substantially to the alloresponse. About 80-96% of proliferating CD4+ or CD8+ clones could not be given a naive or memory phenotype. Whether proliferating Tregs from siplizumab cultures were suppressive was not functionally confirmed. Because sequences at frequencies below about 10^-5 were poorly captured, only a minor fraction of alloreactive clones could be mapped back to unstimulated subsets. The cumulative frequency of alloreactive sequences traceable to unstimulated CD4+ memory T cells was significantly reduced by siplizumab. Among mappable alloreactive CD4+ clones, the Treg-derived fraction averaged 68.8% with siplizumab versus roughly 25% in control reactions.

The library was generated by the immunoSEQ multiplex PCR assay. Each sample had 90,000 to 100,000 TCR templates assayed by the deep sequencing platform. Genomic DNA extracted from sorted T cells was the material used for TCRbeta CDR3 sequencing. In the paper's pipeline: The R programming language was used for the clonal analysis of the TCRbeta CDR3 data. Comparing unstimulated samples against CFSE-low samples taken after the reaction was how alloreactive CD4+ and CD8+ clones were defined. Alloreactive CD4+ clones were assigned to regulatory or non-regulatory origin by matching sequences to sorted unstimulated Treg and non-Treg repertoires. TCRdb limited this immuneACCESS table to in-frame rearrangements with V and J called. A share of clones is missing; checked studies link under half to unresolved V genes, and the rest is unexplained. From that table come the V and J calls and clone size; the DNA was used to work out D and trimming. The sample data list tens of thousands of clones, and roughly 96% of these were observed just once. Of the sample, 0.08% to 0.1% is held by the ten largest clones.

The chain is made from TRBV27 and TRBJ1-4, and 7 bases in between align with TRBD1. This TCR was sampled from a human donor in good health. The sample was naive CD8+ T cells sorted from blood. The cell subset or site label here, explained by the study, means: unstimulated naive T cells. The CDR3 protein is CASSSPTGDGGEKLFF. In nucleotides, the sequence is TGTGCCAGCAGTTCCCCCACAGGGGATGGGGGGGAAAAACTGTTTTTT.